Each of the 5 T cell receptor beta chains below was sequenced from the same sample in a study of blood T cell repertoires in COVID-19. TCRdb keeps only in-frame clones here, not all; method: immunoSEQ multiplex PCR. The data show about 99,000 clones, with roughly 90% seen just once and 6% held by the top ten. Sequenced: peripheral blood. The receptor source for this set is a human donor in a cohort sampled during active COVID-19.

The chain recombines TRBV27 with TRBJ1-3; 7 bases are a match to TRBD1. The germline V gene has CDR1 MNHEY and CDR2 SMNVEV (reference sequence). J gave up 0 bases and V 3 bases, and 5 bases lay outside the gene matches. CDR3 length equals 16 residues. CDR3 amino acids: CASSLSGQHSGNTIYF. CDR3 DNA: TGTGCCAGCAGTTTGTCGGGACAGCACTCTGGAAACACCATATATTTT.

This sequence joins TRBV19 and TRBJ2-7; 9 positions match TRBD1. The CDR3 totals 15 residues. Germline CDR1 and CDR2: LNHDA and SQIVND (reference sequence). J lost 5 bases, V lost 3 bases, and 8 bases had no gene match. In DNA, the CDR3 is TGTGCCAGTAGTATTCCGGGACAGGGTATCCACGAGCAGTACTTC. It is translated as CASSIPGQGIHEQYF.

The chain combines TRBV5-1 with TRBJ2-2, with D tentatively TRBD1 (6 bases). This CDR3 is built from 15 residues. From germline, CDR1 is SGHRS and CDR2 YFSETQ. V was pared by 0 bases and J by 4 bases, with 10 bases between. Here the CDR3 reads CASSLADRTTGELFF. CDR3 nucleotide sequence: TGCGCCAGCAGCTTGGCGGACAGAACCACCGGGGAGCTGTTTTTT.

About this clone: At one boundary the junction diverges from the germline segment, which might be a read error. The chain couples TRBV7-7 to TRBJ2-3; 7 positions agree with TRBD2. The V gene's germline CDR1 is SSHAT and CDR2 FNYEAQ (reference sequence). This CDR3 has 15 residues. CDR3 nucleotides: TGTGCTAGCAGCCCACGCCTAGCGGAGACAGATACGCAGTATTTT. It specifies CASSPRLAETDTQYF.

This sequence joins TRBV7-6 and TRBJ2-1, with a possible D match to TRBD1 (5 bases). The germline gives CDR1 SGHVS, CDR2 FNYEAQ. The CDR3 is made up of 13 amino acids. V shed 5 bases and J shed 4 bases, with 9 bases lying between them. The CDR3 bases are TGTGCCAGCAGCCAACAGGAATACAATGAGCAGTTCTTC. The encoded protein is CASSQQEYNEQFF.